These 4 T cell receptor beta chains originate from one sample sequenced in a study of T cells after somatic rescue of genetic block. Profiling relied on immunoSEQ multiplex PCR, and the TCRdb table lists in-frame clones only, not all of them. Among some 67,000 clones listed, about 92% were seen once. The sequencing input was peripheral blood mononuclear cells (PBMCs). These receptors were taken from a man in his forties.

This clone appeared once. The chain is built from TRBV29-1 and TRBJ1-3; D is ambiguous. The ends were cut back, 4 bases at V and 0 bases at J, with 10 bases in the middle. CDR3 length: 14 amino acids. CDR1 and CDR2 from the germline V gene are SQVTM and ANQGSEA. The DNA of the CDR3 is TGCAGCGTTGTCGGCGGTCACTCTGGAAACACCATATATTTT. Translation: CSVVGGHSGNTIYF.

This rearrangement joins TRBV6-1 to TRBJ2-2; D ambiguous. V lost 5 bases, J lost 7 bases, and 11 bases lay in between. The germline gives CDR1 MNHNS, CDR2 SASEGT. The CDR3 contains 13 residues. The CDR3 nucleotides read TGTGCCAGCAGTACCCGTAGGGTCGGGGAGCTGTTTTTT. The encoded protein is CASSTRRVGELFF.

CDR3 sequence (DNA): TGTGCCAGCAGCACCGGGACAAGTGAAAAACTGTTTTTT. This encodes CASSTGTSEKLFF. The chain has TRBV9 and TRBJ1-4, with a tentative D call TRBD1 (6 bases). Germline V gene lookup returns CDR1 SGDLS and CDR2 YYNGEE. V lost 4 bases, J lost 7 bases, and 11 bases lay in between. The CDR3 is 13 amino acids. Complete variable domain (other parts from reference TRBV9 and TRBJ1-4): DSGVTQTPKHLITATGQRVTLRCSPRSGDLSVYWYQQSLDQGLQFLIQYYNGEERAKGNILERFSAQQFPDLHSELNLSSLELGDSALYFCASSTGTSEKLFFGSGTQLSVL.

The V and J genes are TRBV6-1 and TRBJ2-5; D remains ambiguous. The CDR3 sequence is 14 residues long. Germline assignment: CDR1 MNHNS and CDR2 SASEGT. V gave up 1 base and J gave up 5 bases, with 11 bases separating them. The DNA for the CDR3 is TGTGCCAGCAGTGAAGACCCTGGGCGGGAGACCCAGTACTTC. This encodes CASSEDPGRETQYF.